Listed below are T cell receptor beta chains from one sample, sequenced in a study of STAT5B mutations in CD4+ large granular lymphocyte leukemia. Libraries were prepared by immunoSEQ multiplex PCR; TCRdb keeps only in-frame clonotypes and omits some of them. The sample includes 7,000 to 10,000 clones, about 70% seen only once; the top ten take 65% to 75%. Sequenced material: PBMCs. The source of these receptors is a woman aged 55-69 years with CD4+ T-cell large granular lymphocyte leukemia. The CDR3 runs from the conserved cysteine through the conserved F or W. The D gene is left open where the match is weak. Expanded clones are given a class, and other clones once, few, many or no size at all.

TRBV4-1	once	TRBJ2-1	TRBD1	CAARGQYLNEQFF	TGCGCCGCAAGGGGACAGTATTTGAATGAGCAGTTCTTC
TRBV9	NA	TRBJ1-4	NA	CASSGGSDSPNEKLFF	TGTGCCAGCAGCGGTGGCTCGGACAGCCCTAATGAAAAACTGTTTTTT
TRBV15	NA	TRBJ1-5	NA	CATSRGGIGRGRGQPQHF	TGTGCCACCAGCAGAGGTGGAATTGGACGTGGACGCGGTCAGCCCCAGCATTTT
TRBV2	NA	TRBJ2-1	NA	CASSPQKGLNNEQFF	TGTGCCAGCAGTCCCCAAAAGGGACTCAACAATGAGCAGTTCTTC
TRBV6-1	NA	TRBJ2-5	NA	CASSEIAAQYF	TGTGCCAGCAGTGAAATCGCAGCCCAGTACTTC
TRBV27	once	TRBJ2-7	NA	CASSLYLTDKYEQYF	TGTGCCAGCAGTTTATATCTGACAGACAAATACGAGCAGTACTTC
TRBV14	few	TRBJ1-1	NA	CASSLLGHNTEAFF	TGTGCCAGCAGCCTACTTGGGCATAACACTGAAGCTTTCTTT
TRBV7-9	NA	TRBJ1-1	TRBD1	CASSLGQGRGNTEAFF	TGTGCCAGCAGCCTGGGACAGGGGCGGGGGAACACTGAAGCTTTCTTT
TRBV15	once	TRBJ2-2	NA	CATSRNTGELFF	TGTGCCACCAGCAGAAACACCGGGGAGCTGTTTTTT
TRBV11-2	NA	TRBJ2-7	NA	CASSFRQFDYEQYF	TGTGCCAGCAGCTTTCGACAGTTCGACTACGAGCAGTACTTC
TRBV19	NA	TRBJ1-3	NA	CASSTSGTGNTIYF	TGTGCCAGTAGTACATCCGGGACTGGAAACACCATATATTTT
TRBV28	NA	TRBJ2-7	TRBD2	CASSSLLSSGQQYF	TGTGCCAGCAGTTCCCTCCTCTCTAGCGGGCAGCAGTACTTC
TRBV6-5	NA	TRBJ2-7	NA	CASSPDPNYEQYF	TGTGCCAGCAGCCCGGACCCGAACTACGAGCAGTACTTC
TRBV4-3	NA	TRBJ1-4	NA	CASSQGTLNEKLFF	TGCGCCAGCAGCCAAGGGACGTTAAATGAAAAACTGTTTTTT
TRBV7-9	NA	TRBJ1-5	NA	CASSLERVGSNQPQHF	TGTGCCAGCAGCTTAGAGAGGGTCGGGAGCAATCAGCCCCAGCATTTT
TRBV5-1	NA	TRBJ2-7	NA	CASSYRTYEQYF	TGCGCCAGCAGCTACAGGACATACGAGCAGTACTTC
TRBV11-3	NA	TRBJ2-3	TRBD2	CASSPTTSGGHTDTQYF	TGTGCCAGCAGCCCAACGACTAGCGGGGGCCACACAGATACGCAGTATTTT
TRBV7-9	NA	TRBJ1-1	NA	CASSPARGGLNTEAFF	TGTGCCAGCAGCCCAGCACGGGGAGGCCTGAACACTGAAGCTTTCTTT
TRBV30	NA	TRBJ2-7	TRBD2	CAWTLLGTREQYF	TGTGCCTGGACCTTACTGGGGACTAGGGAGCAGTACTTC
TRBV19	NA	TRBJ2-5	TRBD2	CASRTSGGPSETQYF	TGTGCCAGCCGGACTAGCGGGGGGCCGTCAGAGACCCAGTACTTC
TRBV5-1	NA	TRBJ2-2	NA	CASSLGRRDTGELFF	TGCGCCAGCAGCCTGGGACGGAGGGACACCGGGGAGCTGTTTTTT
TRBV28	once	TRBJ1-2	NA	CASSYGLNYGYTF	TGTGCCAGCAGTTACGGGTTAAACTATGGCTACACCTTC
TRBV2	NA	TRBJ2-1	TRBD1	CASRRDREAYNEQFF	TGTGCCAGCAGGAGGGACAGGGAGGCCTACAATGAGCAGTTCTTC
TRBV28	NA	TRBJ1-5	NA	CASSLGVGAQPQHF	TGTGCCAGCAGTTTGGGAGTTGGAGCTCAGCCCCAGCATTTT
TRBV7-6	NA	TRBJ2-3	NA	CASSLAPAADTDTQYF	TGTGCCAGCAGCTTAGCCCCAGCGGCTGACACAGATACGCAGTATTTT
TRBV14	NA	TRBJ2-5	NA	CASSQVLGETQYF	TGTGCCAGCAGCCAAGTATTAGGAGAGACCCAGTACTTC
TRBV7-2	NA	TRBJ1-3	TRBD1	CASSLAGTGGDSGNTIYF	TGTGCCAGCAGCTTGGCCGGGACAGGTGGGGACTCTGGAAACACCATATATTTT
TRBV6-5	few	TRBJ1-1	TRBD1	CASRRGQGKAFF	TGTGCCAGCAGGCGAGGACAGGGAAAAGCTTTCTTT
TRBV18	NA	TRBJ1-1	NA	CASSPPAGYALGNKAFF	TGTGCCAGCTCACCACCGGCCGGGTATGCCTTAGGGAACAAAGCTTTCTTT
TRBV15	NA	TRBJ1-2	NA	CATSRGDGNYGYTF	TGTGCCACCAGCAGAGGGGACGGAAACTATGGCTACACCTTC
TRBV27	NA	TRBJ2-7	TRBD1	CASSLSGDRVYEQYF	TGTGCCAGCAGTTTATCGGGGGACAGGGTGTACGAGCAGTACTTC